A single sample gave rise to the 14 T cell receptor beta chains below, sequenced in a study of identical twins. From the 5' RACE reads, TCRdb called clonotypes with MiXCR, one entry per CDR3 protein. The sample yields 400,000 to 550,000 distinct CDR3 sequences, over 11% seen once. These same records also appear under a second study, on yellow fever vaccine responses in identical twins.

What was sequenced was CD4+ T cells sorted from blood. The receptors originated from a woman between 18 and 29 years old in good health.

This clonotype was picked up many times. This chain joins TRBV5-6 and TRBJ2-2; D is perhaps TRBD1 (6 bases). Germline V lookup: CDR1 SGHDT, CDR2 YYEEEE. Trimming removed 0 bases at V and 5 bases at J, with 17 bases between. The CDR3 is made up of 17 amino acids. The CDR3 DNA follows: TGTGCCAGCAGCTTGGGAGGAACAGGGTCCCGAACCGGGGAGCTGTTTTTT. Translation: CASSLGGTGSRTGELFF.

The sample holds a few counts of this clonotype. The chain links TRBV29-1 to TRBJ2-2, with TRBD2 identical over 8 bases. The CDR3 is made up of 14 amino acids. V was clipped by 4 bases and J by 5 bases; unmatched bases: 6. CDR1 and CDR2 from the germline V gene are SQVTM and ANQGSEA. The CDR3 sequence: CSVVGSGVTGELFF. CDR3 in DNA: TGCAGCGTTGTGGGTAGCGGGGTTACCGGGGAGCTGTTTTTT.

CDR3 residues: CASGSSGVGTDTQYF. CDR3 nucleotide sequence: TGTGCCAGCGGATCTAGCGGGGTGGGAACAGATACGCAGTATTTT. J is TRBJ2-3 and V is TRBV27; the match to TRBD2 covers 9 bases. Germline assignment: CDR1 MNHEY and CDR2 SMNVEV (reference sequence). V trimming: 8 bases; J trimming: 3 bases; junction bases outside the gene matches: 9. The CDR3 length is 15 residues.

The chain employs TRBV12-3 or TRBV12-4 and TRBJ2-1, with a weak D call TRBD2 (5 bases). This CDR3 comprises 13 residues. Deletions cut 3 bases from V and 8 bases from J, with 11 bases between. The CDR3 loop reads CASSFEAVYEQFF. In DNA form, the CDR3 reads TGTGCCAGCAGTTTCGAAGCGGTCTATGAGCAGTTCTTC.

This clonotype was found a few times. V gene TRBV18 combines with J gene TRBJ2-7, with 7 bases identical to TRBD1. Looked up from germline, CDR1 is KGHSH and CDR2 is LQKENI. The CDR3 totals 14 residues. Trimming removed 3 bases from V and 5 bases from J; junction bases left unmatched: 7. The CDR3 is CASSPTGKTDEQYF. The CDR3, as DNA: TGTGCCAGCTCACCGACAGGGAAGACTGACGAGCAGTACTTC.

DNA for the CDR3: TGTGCCAGCAGAATCCGGGACGGGGAATACATTCAGTACTTC. This encodes CASRIRDGEYIQYF. The J gene is TRBJ2-4, the V gene TRBV21-1; TRBD1, the D gene given by the table, was not confirmed from the DNA. TRBV21-1 is termed a pseudogene. This CDR3 spans 14 amino acids.

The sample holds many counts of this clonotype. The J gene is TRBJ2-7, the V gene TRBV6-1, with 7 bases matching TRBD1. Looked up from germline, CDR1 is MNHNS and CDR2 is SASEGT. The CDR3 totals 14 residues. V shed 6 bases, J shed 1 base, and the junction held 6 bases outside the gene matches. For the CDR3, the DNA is TGTGCCAGCAGGGGGGACAGACCTTCCTACGAGCAGTACTTC. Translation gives CASRGDRPSYEQYF.

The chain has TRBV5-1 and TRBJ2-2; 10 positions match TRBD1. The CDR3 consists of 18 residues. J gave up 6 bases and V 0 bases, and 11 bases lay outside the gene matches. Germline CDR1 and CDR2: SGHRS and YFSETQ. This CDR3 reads CASSLVPPDRGSSGELFF. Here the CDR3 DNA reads TGCGCCAGCAGCTTGGTACCCCCGGACAGGGGGTCCTCCGGGGAGCTGTTTTTT.

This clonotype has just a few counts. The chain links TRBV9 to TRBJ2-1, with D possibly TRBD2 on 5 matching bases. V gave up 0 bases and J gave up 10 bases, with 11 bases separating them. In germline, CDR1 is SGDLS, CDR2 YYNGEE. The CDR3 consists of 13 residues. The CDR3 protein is CASSVGHREEQFF. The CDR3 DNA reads TGTGCCAGCAGCGTAGGACATAGGGAGGAGCAGTTCTTC.

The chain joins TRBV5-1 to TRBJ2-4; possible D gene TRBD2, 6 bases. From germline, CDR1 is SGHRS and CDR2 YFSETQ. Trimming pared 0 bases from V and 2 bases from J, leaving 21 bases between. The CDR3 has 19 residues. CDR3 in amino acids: CASSLVSDSGSGTKNIQYF. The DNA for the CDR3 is TGCGCCAGCAGCTTGGTTTCAGACTCCGGGAGTGGAACCAAAAACATTCAGTACTTC.

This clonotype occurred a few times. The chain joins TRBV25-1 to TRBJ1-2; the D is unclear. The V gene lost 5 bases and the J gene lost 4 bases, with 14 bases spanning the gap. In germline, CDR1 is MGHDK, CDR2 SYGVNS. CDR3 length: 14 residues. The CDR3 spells CASSLPGSSYGYTF. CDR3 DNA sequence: TGTGCCAGCAGTCTCCCCGGCTCCTCCTATGGCTACACCTTC.

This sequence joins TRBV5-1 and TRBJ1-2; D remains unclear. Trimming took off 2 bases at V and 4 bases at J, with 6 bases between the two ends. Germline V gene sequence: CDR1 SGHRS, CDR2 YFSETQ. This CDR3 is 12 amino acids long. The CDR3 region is CASSLSTYGYTF. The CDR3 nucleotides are TGCGCCAGCAGCTTATCCACCTATGGCTACACCTTC.

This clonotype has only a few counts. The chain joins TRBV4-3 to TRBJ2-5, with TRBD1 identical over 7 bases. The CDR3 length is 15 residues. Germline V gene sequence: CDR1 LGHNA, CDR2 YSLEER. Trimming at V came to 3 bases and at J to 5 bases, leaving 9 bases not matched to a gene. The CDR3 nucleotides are TGCGCCAGCAGCCATGGGGCAGGGGGAATGGAGACCCAGTACTTC. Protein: CASSHGAGGMETQYF.

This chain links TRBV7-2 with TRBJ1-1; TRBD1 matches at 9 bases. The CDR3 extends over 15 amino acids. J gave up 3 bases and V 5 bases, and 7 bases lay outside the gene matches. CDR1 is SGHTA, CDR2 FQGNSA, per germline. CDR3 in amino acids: CASSRQGVVYTEAFF. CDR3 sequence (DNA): TGTGCCAGCAGCCGACAGGGGGTCGTGTACACTGAAGCTTTCTTT.